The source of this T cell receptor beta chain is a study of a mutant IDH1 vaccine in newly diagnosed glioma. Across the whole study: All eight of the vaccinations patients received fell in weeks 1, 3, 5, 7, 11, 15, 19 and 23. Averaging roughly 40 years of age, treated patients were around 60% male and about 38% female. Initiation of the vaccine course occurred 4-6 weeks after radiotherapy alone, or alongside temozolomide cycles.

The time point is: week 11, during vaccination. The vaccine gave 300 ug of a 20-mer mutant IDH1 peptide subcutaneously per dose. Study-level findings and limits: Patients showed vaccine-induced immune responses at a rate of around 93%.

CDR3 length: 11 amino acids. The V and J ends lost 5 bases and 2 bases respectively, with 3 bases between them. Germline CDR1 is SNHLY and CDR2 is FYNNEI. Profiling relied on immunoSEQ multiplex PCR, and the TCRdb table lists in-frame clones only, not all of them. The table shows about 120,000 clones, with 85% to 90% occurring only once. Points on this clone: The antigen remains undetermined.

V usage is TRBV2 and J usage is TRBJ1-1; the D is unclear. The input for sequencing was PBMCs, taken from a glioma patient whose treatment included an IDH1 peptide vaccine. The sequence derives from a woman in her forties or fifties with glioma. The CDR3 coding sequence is TGTGCCAGCAGTTCAAACACTGAAGCTTTCTTT. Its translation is CASSSNTEAFF.